Reported below is one T cell receptor beta chain. Profiled with immunoSEQ multiplex PCR; TCRdb holds only in-frame clones, not every one. In the table there are about 25,000 clones, 70% to 85% of which are singletons. This sample is part of a study of T cells in tumors after PD-1 blockade. The germline V gene encodes CDR1 LNHDA and CDR2 SQIVND (reference sequence). Trimming pared 6 bases from V and 2 bases from J, leaving 17 bases between. This CDR3 has 16 residues. The sequencing here drew on PBMCs, taken after anti-PD-1 treatment. The chain employs TRBV19 and TRBJ2-1, with a weak D call TRBD2 (6 bases). This clonotype originated in a human donor with basal cell carcinoma. The CDR3 sequence: CASRSVRDSPYNEQFF. The CDR3 DNA sequence: TGTGCCAGTAGGTCTGTCCGGGACTCTCCCTACAATGAGCAGTTCTTC.